These 32 T cell receptor beta chains originate from one sample sequenced in a study of blood T cells in healthy people across ages. The second PCR ran roughly 6 to 11 cycles with a sample-barcoded 5' primer and J-beta primers. MiXCR was run by TCRdb on the 5' RACE reads, yielding one entry per CDR3 protein. The sample includes some 1.1 million distinct CDR3 sequences, more than 30% of them seen just once. Sequencing was performed on blood. The receptors originated from a man younger than 35 in good health.

This clonotype was observed a handful of times. The CDR3 protein is CASSYGPTGLNTEAFF. The CDR3, as DNA: TGTGCCAGCAGTTACGGGCCGACAGGGCTGAACACTGAAGCTTTCTTT. The V and J genes are TRBV6-5 and TRBJ1-1; 7 positions match TRBD1. The germline CDR1 and CDR2 sequences are MNHEY and SVGAGI. This CDR3 has 16 amino acids. Trimming removed 2 bases from V and 0 bases from J; junction bases left unmatched: 6.

This chain uses TRBV2 with TRBJ2-7; D gene ambiguous. The end of the DNA fits TRBJ2-4 better, so the J call may be wrong. The germline V gene encodes CDR1 SNHLY and CDR2 FYNNEI. The CDR3 totals 17 residues. The CDR3 bases are TGTGCCAGCAGTGAAGCGATCTTCGACGGGCTTGTGGTCATTCAGTACTTC. It is translated as CASSEAIFDGLVVIQYF.

This chain connects TRBV20-1 to TRBJ1-2; D is perhaps TRBD1 (5 bases). The CDR3 runs 12 residues. Germline V gene sequence: CDR1 DFQATT, CDR2 SNEGSKA (reference sequence). The CDR3 DNA follows: TGCAGCCAGGGAATGGGCAACTATGGCTACACCTTC. Its protein product is CSQGMGNYGYTF.

Comment on this clonotype: A much larger clone sits a single nucleotide away, making a read error possible. The chain joins TRBV6-6 to TRBJ2-7, with TRBD1 as a possible D gene (6 bases). Per germline, CDR1 MNHNY and CDR2 SVGAGI (reference sequence). The CDR3 is made up of 12 amino acids. In nucleotides, the CDR3 is TGTGCCGGCAGTCCGACAGGCTACGAGCAGTACTTC. Translating gives CAGSPTGYEQYF.

The chain uses TRBV4-3 and TRBJ2-5; D is tentatively TRBD1 or TRBD2 (6 bases each). The CDR3 is made up of 15 amino acids. Germline CDR1 and CDR2: LGHNA and YSLEER. Trimming left V 5 bases short and J 4 bases short, with 17 bases between. The CDR3 region has the DNA TGCGCCAGCAGCGCCGGGGGCAGAGATCCAGAGACCCAGTACTTC. It translates to CASSAGGRDPETQYF.

This clonotype turned up a few times. The CDR3 reads CASSPGRGSYNEQYF. In DNA form, the CDR3 reads TGTGCCAGCAGCCCTGGGAGGGGCTCCTACAATGAGCAGTACTTC. The chain recombines TRBV5-6 with TRBJ2-1; 7 bases agree with TRBD2. TRBJ2-7 matches the DNA end more closely, so the J call is doubtful. Germline V gene sequence: CDR1 SGHDT, CDR2 YYEEEE. The CDR3 runs 15 residues.

This clonotype was counted a few times. The gene calls are TRBV5-6 and TRBJ2-6; D is perhaps TRBD1 or TRBD2 (6 bases each). Trimming pared 2 bases from V and 0 bases from J, leaving 18 bases between. Germline CDR1 and CDR2: SGHDT and YYEEEE. CDR3 length: 19 residues. The CDR3 coding sequence is TGTGCCAGCAGCTTACCGATCAGGGGACTGTTCTCTGGGGCCAACGTCCTGACTTTC. Protein product: CASSLPIRGLFSGANVLTF.

Only a few counts were recorded for this clonotype. The chain recombines TRBV25-1 with TRBJ1-2, with D possibly matching TRBD1 (5 bases). Trimming left V 6 bases short and J 5 bases short, with 19 bases between. The length of the CDR3 is 15 residues. Per germline, CDR1 MGHDK and CDR2 SYGVNS. CDR3 bases: TGTGCCAGCAGCCAGGGATTTGGTCGGCTTTATGGCTACACCTTC. It specifies CASSQGFGRLYGYTF.

The chain uses TRBV9 and TRBJ2-6; TRBD1 might be the D (5 bases). V lost 0 bases, J lost 1 base, and 11 bases lay in between. This CDR3 spans 17 amino acids. Germline V lookup: CDR1 SGDLS, CDR2 YYNGEE. CDR3 in amino acids: CASSVARTRSGANVLTF. The CDR3, as DNA: TGTGCCAGCAGCGTAGCTAGGACAAGATCTGGGGCCAACGTCCTGACTTTC.

This clonotype was observed once. A much more abundant neighbour one base away suggests this may be a read error. This chain links TRBV10-3 with TRBJ2-3; TRBD1 is a possible D gene (5 bases). Germline CDR1 and CDR2: ENHRY and SYGVKD. This CDR3 has 17 residues. The CDR3 region is CTISEIKGLISTDTQYF. DNA of the CDR3: TGTACCATCAGTGAGATTAAGGGGCTGATTAGCACAGATACGCAGTATTTT.

Only one count was recorded for this clonotype. CDR3 sequence reads: CASSQGRGTGWKEQYF. In DNA form, the CDR3 reads TGTGCCAGCAGCCAGGGGAGGGGGACAGGGTGGAAGGAGCAGTACTTC. The chain recombines TRBV7-2 with TRBJ2-7; 9 nucleotides align to TRBD1. Germline V lookup: CDR1 SGHTA, CDR2 FQGNSA. This CDR3 has 16 residues. The V segment lost 5 bases and the J segment 7 bases; nucleotides outside the gene matches: 15.

This clonotype showed up just a few times. V and J are TRBV9 and TRBJ2-1, with D perhaps assigned TRBD1 or TRBD2 (5 bases each). This CDR3 has 13 amino acids. Germline CDR1 SGDLS, CDR2 YYNGEE. With 3 bases removed from V and 5 bases from J, the gap between germline ends came to 9 bases. The CDR3 DNA reads TGTGCCAGCAGCGGCAGGGACCACAATGAGCAGTTCTTC. It translates to CASSGRDHNEQFF.

The rearrangement joins TRBV24-1 to TRBJ2-3, with D perhaps being TRBD1 or TRBD2 (5 bases each). The germline CDR1 and CDR2 sequences are KGHDR and SFDVKD. The CDR3 is 16 amino acids. V lost 4 bases to trimming and J lost 2 bases, with 15 bases between them. The CDR3: CATSDRDGSTTDTQYF. CDR3 sequence (DNA): TGTGCCACCAGTGACCGGGACGGGTCCACCACAGATACGCAGTATTTT.

This clonotype was found a few times. The chain employs TRBV12-3 or TRBV12-4 and TRBJ1-5; D unresolved. The V gene lost 0 bases and the J gene lost 2 bases, with 11 bases spanning the gap. The length of the CDR3 is 16 residues. The CDR3 DNA is TGTGCCAGCAGTTTAGCAACGGGTTCGGGCAATCAGCCCCAGCATTTT. It is translated as CASSLATGSGNQPQHF.

Regarding this clonotype: This may come from a read error, since a much larger clone is one base off. V gene TRBV27 combines with J gene TRBJ2-5; D ambiguous. The V gene lost 5 bases and the J gene lost 1 base, with 11 bases spanning the gap. The CDR3 contains 14 residues. CDR1 and CDR2 from the germline V gene are MNHEY and SMNVEV (reference sequence). The CDR3 sequence is CASSVRAIQETQYF. In nucleotides, the CDR3 is TGTGCCAGCAGTGTACGCGCCATCCAAGAGACCCAGTACTTC.

The rearrangement joins TRBV4-1 to TRBJ2-1; the match to TRBD2 covers 13 bases. The CDR3 is 16 residues long. With V trimmed by 3 bases and J by 6 bases, 5 bases remained unmatched. CDR1 and CDR2 (germline): MGHRA, YSYEKL. The CDR3 sequence is CASSQPRLAGGNEQFF. The CDR3 DNA reads as TGCGCCAGCAGCCAGCCCAGACTAGCGGGGGGCAATGAGCAGTTCTTC.

The chain is built from TRBV15 and TRBJ1-4; possibly TRBD1 for D (5 bases). V was shortened by 6 bases and J by 12 bases, with 14 bases between the two germline ends. This CDR3 has 12 residues. Per germline, CDR1 LNHNV and CDR2 YYDKDF (reference sequence). Written as DNA, the CDR3 is TGTGCCACCAGGGAGCAGGGTGAGGAACTGTTTTTT. Its protein product is CATREQGEELFF.

V gene TRBV28 combines with J gene TRBJ2-3, with D perhaps matching TRBD1 (6 bases). The CDR3 is 16 residues long. Trimming removed 5 bases from V and 2 bases from J, with 17 bases in between. Germline CDR1 reads MDHEN; CDR2 reads SYDVKM. CDR3 nucleotide sequence: TGTGCCAGCAGTAGCGAGGGGGATTTTCACACAGATACGCAGTATTTT. It specifies CASSSEGDFHTDTQYF. Drawing the rest from reference TRBV28 and TRBJ2-3, the complete variable domain is DVKVTQSSRYLVKRTGEKVFLECVQDMDHENMFWYRQDPGLGLRLIYFSYDVKMKEKGDIPEGYSVSREKKERFSLILESASTNQTSMYLCASSSEGDFHTDTQYFGPGTRLTVL.

In this sample, this clonotype turned up a few times. The chain links TRBV12-3 or TRBV12-4 to TRBJ1-2; 7 nucleotides agree with TRBD1. V gave up 5 bases and J gave up 2 bases; unmatched junction bases: 2. This CDR3 region has 13 residues. This CDR3 is CASSMTGNYGYTF. The CDR3 bases are TGTGCCAGCAGTATGACAGGGAACTATGGCTACACCTTC.

The CDR3 sequence: CASSYPGFSYEQYF. The CDR3 DNA sequence: TGTGCCAGCAGCTACCCAGGGTTCTCCTACGAGCAGTACTTC. The V and J genes are TRBV5-6 and TRBJ2-7; D is possibly TRBD1 (5 bases). The germline V gene encodes CDR1 SGHDT and CDR2 YYEEEE. This CDR3 comprises 14 residues. With 3 bases removed from V and 0 bases from J, the gap between germline ends came to 10 bases.

The chain joins TRBV7-3 to TRBJ2-1, with TRBD1 matching 7 bases. Germline trimming cut 5 bases from V and 0 bases from J; bases unmatched to any gene: 7. This CDR3 is built from 16 residues. Germline V gene lookup returns CDR1 SGHTA and CDR2 FQGTGA. Written as DNA, the CDR3 is TGTGCCAGCAGCACCACCGGGACAGACTCCTACAATGAGCAGTTCTTC. It translates to CASSTTGTDSYNEQFF.

The chain has TRBV27 and TRBJ1-2, with D hard to call. CDR1 and CDR2 (germline): MNHEY, SMNVEV (reference sequence). V lost 8 bases and J 2 bases, leaving 12 bases between the germline ends. This CDR3 is 13 amino acids long. CDR3 amino acids: CASGTVTNYGYTF. Written as DNA, the CDR3 is TGTGCCAGCGGAACAGTGACAAACTATGGCTACACCTTC.

The chain joins TRBV4-2 to TRBJ1-1; D is possibly TRBD1 (5 bases). Germline CDR1 is LGHNA and CDR2 is YNFKEQ. Trimming shortened V by 0 bases and J by 6 bases, and 14 bases separated the two germline ends. The CDR3 is 15 amino acids. CDR3 loop: CASSQDRGGPAEAFF. DNA of the CDR3: TGTGCCAGCAGCCAAGATCGGGGGGGTCCCGCTGAAGCTTTCTTT.

The chain has TRBV12-3 or TRBV12-4 and TRBJ1-4, with D tentatively TRBD1 (6 bases). This CDR3 is built from 14 residues. V lost 6 bases and J lost 8, with 16 bases in between. The CDR3 coding sequence is TGTGCCAGCAGCCCCCAGGGACATAGAGAAAAACTGTTTTTT. This gives the protein CASSPQGHREKLFF.

The chain combines TRBV20-1 with TRBJ1-2, with a tentative D call TRBD1 (6 bases). Per the germline V gene, CDR1 is DFQATT and CDR2 is SNEGSKA (reference sequence). This CDR3 comprises 12 residues. V was trimmed by 6 bases and J by 4 bases, leaving 12 bases between them. The CDR3 sequence: CSARTVPYGYTF. CDR3 DNA sequence: TGCAGTGCGAGGACAGTGCCCTATGGCTACACCTTC.

This clonotype showed up many times. The chain recombines TRBV6-2 or TRBV6-3 with TRBJ2-1; D is unresolved. This CDR3 is 14 amino acids long. The germline V gene has CDR1 MNHEY and CDR2 SVGEGT. The ends were cut back, 0 bases at V and 7 bases at J, with 10 bases in the middle. CDR3 coding DNA: TGTGCCAGCAGTTACTCGTTCCGGTCTAATGAGCAGTTCTTC. Its translation: CASSYSFRSNEQFF.

The chain employs TRBV20-1 and TRBJ1-2, with 8 bases matching TRBD1. The germline gives CDR1 DFQATT, CDR2 SNEGSKA (reference sequence). After removal of 6 bases from V and 0 bases from J, the junction contained 15 bases not matched to a gene. This CDR3 has 17 amino acids. This CDR3 reads CSATGQGLVAPNYGYTF. In DNA, the CDR3 is TGCAGTGCGACTGGACAGGGACTAGTGGCACCTAACTATGGCTACACCTTC.

This clonotype has just a few counts. The chain has TRBV20-1 and TRBJ2-7; D perhaps matches TRBD1 (6 bases). The germline gives CDR1 DFQATT, CDR2 SNEGSKA (reference sequence). There are 16 residues in the CDR3. V lost 0 bases, J lost 2 bases, and 17 bases lay in between. DNA for the CDR3: TGCAGTGCTAGAGATCACAGGGCGGAGCTGCCCTACGAGCAGTACTTC. This codes for CSARDHRAELPYEQYF.

The rearrangement uses TRBV7-9 and TRBJ1-2; no clear D gene. V lost 7 bases and J lost 0, with 18 bases in between. The CDR3 totals 16 residues. Germline CDR1 and CDR2: SEHNR and FQNEAQ (reference sequence). CDR3 nucleotide sequence: TGTGCCAGCACACACCCTGAGGGAAATCCTAACTATGGCTACACCTTC. Encoded protein: CASTHPEGNPNYGYTF.

The chain has TRBV20-1 and TRBJ1-5, with TRBD1 matching 7 bases. Germline trimming cut 0 bases from V and 4 bases from J; bases unmatched to any gene: 12. Germline CDR1 and CDR2: DFQATT and SNEGSKA (reference sequence). CDR3 length equals 17 residues. CDR3 nucleotide sequence: TGCAGTGCTAGAGATCGATTGACAGGGCCCTTAAATCAGCCCCAGCATTTT. Its translation: CSARDRLTGPLNQPQHF.

The chain recombines TRBV6-4 with TRBJ2-6, with unresolved D. Germline V lookup: CDR1 MRHNA, CDR2 SNTAGT. The CDR3 spans 15 residues. V was shortened by 0 bases and J by 0 bases, with 3 bases between the two germline ends. In DNA form, the CDR3 reads TGTGCCAGCAGTGACTCGCTCTCTGGGGCCAACGTCCTGACTTTC. Translated: CASSDSLSGANVLTF.

The V gene is TRBV21-1, the J gene TRBJ1-2; the table's D call, TRBD1, has no DNA check behind it. TRBV21-1 is reported as a pseudogene. The CDR3 length is 16 residues. CDR3 coding DNA: TGTGCCAGCAGCAAAGGGTCCCGACCCGACGGGTATGGCTACACCTTC. Encoded protein: CASSKGSRPDGYGYTF.